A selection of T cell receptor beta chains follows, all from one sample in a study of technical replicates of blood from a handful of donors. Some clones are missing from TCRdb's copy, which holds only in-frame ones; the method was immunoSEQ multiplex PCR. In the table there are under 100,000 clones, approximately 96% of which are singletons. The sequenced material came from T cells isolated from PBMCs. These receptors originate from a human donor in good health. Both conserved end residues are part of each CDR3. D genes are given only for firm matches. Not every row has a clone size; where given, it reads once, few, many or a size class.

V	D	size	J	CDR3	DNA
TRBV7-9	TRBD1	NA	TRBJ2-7	CASRKTGGSVYEQYF	TGTGCCAGCAGAAAAACAGGGGGCTCAGTCTACGAGCAGTACTTC
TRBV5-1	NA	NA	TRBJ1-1	CASSLYFGNTEAFF	TGCGCCAGCAGCTTATATTTCGGGAACACTGAAGCTTTCTTT
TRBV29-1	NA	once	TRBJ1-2	CSVESYGYTF	TGCAGCGTTGAGAGCTATGGCTACACCTTC
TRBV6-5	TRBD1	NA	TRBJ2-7	CASGLLTGASYEQYF	TGTGCCAGCGGGCTTCTGACAGGGGCGAGCTACGAGCAGTACTTC
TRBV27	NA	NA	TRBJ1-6	CASSSAFPSYNSPLHF	TGTGCCAGCAGTTCCGCGTTTCCCTCCTATAATTCACCCCTCCACTTT
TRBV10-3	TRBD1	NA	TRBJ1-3	CAISETGGIVGNTIYF	TGTGCCATCAGCGAGACAGGGGGTATTGTTGGAAACACCATATATTTT
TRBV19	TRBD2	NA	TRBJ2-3	CASSISRAGARDTQYF	TGTGCCAGTAGTATATCTAGGGCGGGAGCTAGAGATACGCAGTATTTT
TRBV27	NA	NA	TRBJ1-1	CASSKDSVDTEAFF	TGTGCCAGCAGTAAAGACAGCGTCGACACTGAAGCTTTCTTT
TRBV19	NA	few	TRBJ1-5	CASSIAGNQPQHF	TGTGCCAGTAGTATAGCAGGCAATCAGCCCCAGCATTTT
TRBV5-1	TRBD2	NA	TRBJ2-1	CASSLGTSGWNEQFF	TGCGCCAGCAGCCTCGGGACTAGCGGGTGGAATGAGCAGTTCTTC
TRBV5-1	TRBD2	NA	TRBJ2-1	CASSWGPLAGGGNEQFF	TGCGCCAGCAGCTGGGGCCCCTTAGCGGGGGGGGGCAATGAGCAGTTCTTC
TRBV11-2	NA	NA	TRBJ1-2	CASSLPSTNYGYTF	TGTGCCAGCAGCCTCCCTTCGACAAACTATGGCTACACCTTC
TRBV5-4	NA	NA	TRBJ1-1	CASSLEGDNTEAFF	TGTGCCAGCAGCTTGGAGGGGGACAACACTGAAGCTTTCTTT
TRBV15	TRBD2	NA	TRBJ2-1	CATSNRLAGLGDEQFF	TGTGCCACCAGCAACCGTCTAGCGGGATTAGGCGATGAGCAGTTCTTC
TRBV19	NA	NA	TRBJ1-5	CASNSWGDGNQPQHF	TGTGCCAGTAACTCTTGGGGGGATGGCAATCAGCCCCAGCATTTT
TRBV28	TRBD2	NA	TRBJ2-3	CASSLRLAGGGDTQYF	TGTGCCAGCAGTTTAAGACTAGCGGGAGGCGGAGATACGCAGTATTTT
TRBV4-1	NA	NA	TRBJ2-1	CASSQAPGTPHNEQFF	TGCGCCAGCAGCCAAGCCCCCGGGACTCCCCACAATGAGCAGTTCTTC
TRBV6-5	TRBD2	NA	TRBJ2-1	CASSYGAGGQFF	TGTGCCAGCAGTTACGGGGCGGGGGGGCAGTTCTTC
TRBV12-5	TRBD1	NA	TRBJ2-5	CASGPATGVETQYF	TGTGCTAGTGGTCCAGCCACAGGGGTAGAGACCCAGTACTTC
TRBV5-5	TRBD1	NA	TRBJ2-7	CASSLVGTGGLEQYF	TGTGCCAGCAGCTTGGTAGGGACAGGGGGTCTCGAGCAGTACTTC
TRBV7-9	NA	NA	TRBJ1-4	CASSSGTTTNEKLFF	TGTGCCAGCAGCTCCGGGACAACGACTAATGAAAAACTGTTTTTT
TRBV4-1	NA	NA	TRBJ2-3	CASSQGAYPSTDTQYF	TGCGCCAGCAGCCAAGGCGCTTACCCTAGCACAGATACGCAGTATTTT
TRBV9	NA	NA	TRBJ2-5	CASSDQTGSTAKRIAQETQYF	TGTGCCAGCAGCGATCAGACAGGATCGACTGCAAAACGAATCGCACAAGAGACCCAGTACTTC
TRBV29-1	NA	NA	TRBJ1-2	CSVALSDTSNYGYTF	TGCAGCGTTGCCCTTTCTGACACATCTAACTATGGCTACACCTTC
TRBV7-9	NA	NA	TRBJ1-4	CASSLRPNPGDEKLFF	TGTGCCAGCAGCTTAAGGCCTAATCCAGGGGATGAAAAACTGTTTTTT
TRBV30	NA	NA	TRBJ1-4	CAWSVQGGEKLFF	TGTGCCTGGAGTGTACAAGGGGGTGAAAAACTGTTTTTT
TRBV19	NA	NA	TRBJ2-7	CASRMRDRGYEQYF	TGTGCCAGTAGAATGCGGGACAGAGGCTACGAGCAGTACTTC
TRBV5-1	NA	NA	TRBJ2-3	CASSINGWPDTQYF	TGCGCCAGCAGCATCAACGGGTGGCCGGATACGCAGTATTTT
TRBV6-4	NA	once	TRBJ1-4	CASTGVQEKLFF	TGTGCCAGCACCGGGGTTCAGGAAAAACTGTTTTTT
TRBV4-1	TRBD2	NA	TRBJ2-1	CASSPGLAGNEQFF	TGCGCCAGCAGCCCCGGACTAGCGGGTAATGAGCAGTTCTTC
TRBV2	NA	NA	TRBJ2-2	CASSERRGTGELFF	TGTGCCAGCAGTGAACGGCGAGGTACCGGGGAGCTGTTTTTT
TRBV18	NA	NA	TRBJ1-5	CASSPLPGVDQPQHF	TGTGCCAGCTCACCACTTCCAGGGGTGGATCAGCCCCAGCATTTT
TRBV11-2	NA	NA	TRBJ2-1	CASSLGDNREQFF	TGTGCCAGCAGCTTAGGCGATAACAGGGAGCAGTTCTTC
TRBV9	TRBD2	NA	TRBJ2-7	CASSPGLAVVYEQYF	TGTGCCAGCAGCCCCGGACTAGCGGTTGTCTACGAGCAGTACTTC
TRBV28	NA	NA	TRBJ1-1	CASSLPTPNTEAFF	TGTGCCAGCAGTTTGCCAACACCGAACACTGAAGCTTTCTTT
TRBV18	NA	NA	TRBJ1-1	CASSPIRATANTEAFF	TGTGCCAGCTCACCAATTCGGGCGACAGCGAACACTGAAGCTTTCTTT
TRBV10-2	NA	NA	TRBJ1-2	CASSESQGTYGYTF	TGCGCCAGCAGTGAGTCTCAGGGGACCTATGGCTACACCTTC
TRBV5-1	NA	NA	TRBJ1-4	CASSRGWDEKLFF	TGCGCCAGCAGCCGGGGGTGGGACGAAAAACTGTTTTTT
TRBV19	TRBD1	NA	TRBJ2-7	CASRPQGLLSEQYF	TGTGCCAGTAGGCCACAGGGGCTCCTATCCGAGCAGTACTTC
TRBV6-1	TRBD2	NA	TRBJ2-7	CASSDAGLARGEQYF	TGTGCCAGCAGTGATGCTGGACTAGCAAGGGGCGAGCAGTACTTC
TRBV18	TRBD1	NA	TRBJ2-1	CASSPRQGSYNEQFF	TGTGCCAGCTCACCACGACAGGGGTCGTACAATGAGCAGTTCTTC
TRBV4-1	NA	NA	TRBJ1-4	CASSSEPTNEKLFF	TGCGCCAGCAGCTCAGAACCCACTAATGAAAAACTGTTTTTT
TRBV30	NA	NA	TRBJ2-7	CAWRRSGDPIYEQYF	TGTGCCTGGAGACGTTCGGGGGACCCAATCTACGAGCAGTACTTC
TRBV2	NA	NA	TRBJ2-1	CASSSLDIFSNNEQFF	TGTGCCAGCAGTTCCCTGGACATCTTTTCCAACAATGAGCAGTTCTTC
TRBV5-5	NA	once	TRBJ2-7	CASSPLEGVSYEQYF	TGTGCCAGCAGCCCCTTGGAGGGAGTCTCCTACGAGCAGTACTTC
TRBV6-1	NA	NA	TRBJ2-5	CASSVSIYRVGETQYF	TGTGCCAGCAGTGTCTCTATCTACAGGGTCGGAGAGACCCAGTACTTC
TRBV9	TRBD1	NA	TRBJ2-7	CASSARDRAKDEQYF	TGTGCCAGCAGCGCCCGGGACAGGGCGAAAGACGAGCAGTACTTC
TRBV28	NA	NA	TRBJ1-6	CASRTPRVSDPNSPLHF	TGTGCCAGCAGGACGCCCAGGGTTTCGGATCCAAATTCACCCCTCCACTTT
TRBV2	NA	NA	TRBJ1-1	CATSWGQNTEAFF	TGTGCCACCTCGTGGGGGCAGAACACTGAAGCTTTCTTT
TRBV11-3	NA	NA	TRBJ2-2	CASSSPSDAGELFF	TGTGCCAGCAGCTCCCCAAGCGATGCCGGGGAGCTGTTTTTT
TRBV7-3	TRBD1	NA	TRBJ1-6	CASSLGTGDNSPLHF	TGTGCCAGCAGCTTAGGTACAGGGGATAATTCACCCCTCCACTTT
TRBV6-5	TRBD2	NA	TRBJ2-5	CASSHGRAQETQYF	TGTGCCAGCAGTCACGGGAGGGCCCAAGAGACCCAGTACTTC
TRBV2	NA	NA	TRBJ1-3	CASLTGGDGNTIYF	TGTGCCAGCTTGACCGGCGGGGATGGAAACACCATATATTTT